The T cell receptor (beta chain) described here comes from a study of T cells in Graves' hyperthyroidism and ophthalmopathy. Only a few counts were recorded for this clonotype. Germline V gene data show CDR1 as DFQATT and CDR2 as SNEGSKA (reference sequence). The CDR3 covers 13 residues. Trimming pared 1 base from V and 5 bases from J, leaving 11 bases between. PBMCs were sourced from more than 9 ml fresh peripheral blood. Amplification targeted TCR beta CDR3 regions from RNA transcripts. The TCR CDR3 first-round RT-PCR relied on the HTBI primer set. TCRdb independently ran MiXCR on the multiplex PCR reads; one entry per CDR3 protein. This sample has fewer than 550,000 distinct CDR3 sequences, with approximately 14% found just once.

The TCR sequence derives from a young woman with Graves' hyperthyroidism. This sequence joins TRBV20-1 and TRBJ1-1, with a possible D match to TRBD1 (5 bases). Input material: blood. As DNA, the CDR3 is TGCAGTGCTAGAGGCGCAGGGAAAACTGAAGCTTTCTTT. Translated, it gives CSARGAGKTEAFF.